This TCR beta chain was sequenced for a study of T cells in Graves' hyperthyroidism and ophthalmopathy. The overall study: Peripheral blood was obtained at initial diagnosis, preceding any treatment.

Blood was sampled at initial diagnosis of hyperthyroidism, prior to onset of any ophthalmopathy symptoms. Out of approximately 10 ml of fresh peripheral blood came the PBMCs. The V end lost 5 bases, the J end lost 0 bases, and 11 bases lay between the germline ends. CDR3 length: 14 residues. Germline V gene sequence: CDR1 MNHEY, CDR2 SMNVEV (reference sequence). Amplified regions were TCR beta CDR3 sequences from RNA transcripts. The TCR CDR3 first-round RT-PCR relied on the HTBI primer set. One entry per CDR3 protein, called by TCRdb with MiXCR from the multiplex PCR reads. The sample lists about 290,000 distinct CDR3 sequences, 13% occurring once. This clonotype was seen many times.

This sequence originates from a woman aged 25 to 39 with Graves' hyperthyroidism that later progressed to Graves' ophthalmopathy. The sequencing sample was made of blood. The chain recombines TRBV27 with TRBJ2-7, with TRBD1 as a possible D gene (6 bases). CDR3 protein: CASSLTGTSYEQYF. DNA of the CDR3: TGTGCCAGCAGTCTGACAGGAACCTCCTACGAGCAGTACTTC.